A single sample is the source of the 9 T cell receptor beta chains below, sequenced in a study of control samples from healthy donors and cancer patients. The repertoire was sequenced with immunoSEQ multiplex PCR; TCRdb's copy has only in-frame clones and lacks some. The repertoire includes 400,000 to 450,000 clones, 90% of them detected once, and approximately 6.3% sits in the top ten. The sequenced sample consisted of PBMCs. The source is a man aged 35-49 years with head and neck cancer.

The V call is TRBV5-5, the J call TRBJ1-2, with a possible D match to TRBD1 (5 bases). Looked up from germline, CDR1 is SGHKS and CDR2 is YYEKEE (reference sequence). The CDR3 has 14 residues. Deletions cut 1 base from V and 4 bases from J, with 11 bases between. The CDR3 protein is CASSLLQGLYGYTF. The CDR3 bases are TGTGCCAGCAGCTTGCTCCAGGGACTCTATGGCTACACCTTC. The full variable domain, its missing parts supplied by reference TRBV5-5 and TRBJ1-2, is DAGVTQSPTHLIKTRGQQVTLRCSPISGHKSVSWYQQVLGQGPQFIFQYYEKEERGRGNFPDRFSARQFPNYSSELNVNALLLGDSALYLCASSLLQGLYGYTFGSGTRLTVV.

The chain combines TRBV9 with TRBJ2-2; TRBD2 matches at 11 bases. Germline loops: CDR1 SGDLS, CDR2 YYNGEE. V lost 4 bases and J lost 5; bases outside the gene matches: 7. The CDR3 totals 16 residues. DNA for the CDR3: TGTGCCAGCAGCCCTTTTAGCGGGGGGGTAACCGGGGAGCTGTTTTTT. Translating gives CASSPFSGGVTGELFF.

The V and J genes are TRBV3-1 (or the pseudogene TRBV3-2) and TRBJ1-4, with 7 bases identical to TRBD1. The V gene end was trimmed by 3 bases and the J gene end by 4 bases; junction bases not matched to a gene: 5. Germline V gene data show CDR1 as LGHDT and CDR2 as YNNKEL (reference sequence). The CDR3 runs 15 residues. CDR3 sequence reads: CASSQVRQGNEKLFF. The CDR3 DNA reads TGTGCCAGCAGCCAGGTGCGACAGGGTAATGAAAAACTGTTTTTT.

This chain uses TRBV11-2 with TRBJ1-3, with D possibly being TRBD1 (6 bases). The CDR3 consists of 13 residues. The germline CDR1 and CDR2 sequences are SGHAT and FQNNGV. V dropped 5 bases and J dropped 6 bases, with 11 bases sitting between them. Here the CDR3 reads CASSLGGANTIYF. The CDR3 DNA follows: TGTGCCAGCAGCCTTGGGGGGGCAAACACCATATATTTT.

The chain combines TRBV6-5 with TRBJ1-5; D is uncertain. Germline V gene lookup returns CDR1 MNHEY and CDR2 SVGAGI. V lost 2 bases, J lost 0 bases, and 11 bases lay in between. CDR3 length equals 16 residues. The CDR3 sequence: CASSYRRGDSNQPQHF. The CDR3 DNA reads TGTGCCAGCAGTTACAGGCGAGGAGATAGCAATCAGCCCCAGCATTTT.

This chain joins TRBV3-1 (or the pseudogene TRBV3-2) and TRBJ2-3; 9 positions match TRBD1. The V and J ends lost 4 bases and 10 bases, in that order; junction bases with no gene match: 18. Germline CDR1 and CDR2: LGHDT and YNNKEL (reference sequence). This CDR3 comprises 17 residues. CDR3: CASSPGWGQGYGSPQYF. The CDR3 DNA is TGTGCCAGCAGCCCAGGCTGGGGACAGGGATACGGATCACCGCAGTATTTT.

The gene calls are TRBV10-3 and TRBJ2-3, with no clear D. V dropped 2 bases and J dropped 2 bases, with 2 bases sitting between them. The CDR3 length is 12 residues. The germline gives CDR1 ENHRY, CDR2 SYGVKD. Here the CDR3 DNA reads TGTGCCATCAGTGAGATCACAGATACGCAGTATTTT. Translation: CAISEITDTQYF.

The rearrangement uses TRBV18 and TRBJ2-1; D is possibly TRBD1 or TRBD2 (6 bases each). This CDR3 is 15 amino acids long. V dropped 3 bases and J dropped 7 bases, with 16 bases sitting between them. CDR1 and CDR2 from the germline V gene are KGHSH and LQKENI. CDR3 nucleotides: TGTGCCAGCTCACCGGACTACGTTGACAGGAATGAGCAGTTCTTC. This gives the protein CASSPDYVDRNEQFF.

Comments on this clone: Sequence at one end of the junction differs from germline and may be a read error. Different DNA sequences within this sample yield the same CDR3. The CDR3 here is CASSSSGYEQYF. The DNA of the CDR3 is TGTGCTAGCAGCTCCTCTGGCTACGAGCAGTACTTC. The J gene is TRBJ2-7, the V gene TRBV11-3; D gene ambiguous. The CDR3 covers 12 residues. Germline assignment: CDR1 SGHNT and CDR2 YENEEA.